Given below is one T cell receptor beta chain in context. This clone has more than one count but fewer than ten. Which antigen it targets is not known. The input lacks base qualities; no much larger clone sits a single base away. This same CDR3 is encoded by further DNA sequences in the sample. This entry belongs to a study of blood T cell repertoires in COVID-19 (dated by TCRdb to between 2020 and 2021). Study-level background: The collaborator samples originated in the United States, Italy and Spain and spanned the acute and convalescent phases of COVID-19. The material from the prospective study consisted of cDNA or gDNA derived from T cells, B-cell-depleted T cells, or PBMCs. Subjects who had been exposed to COVID-19, were actively infected with it, or had recovered from it provided the deeply sampled blood TCRbeta repertoires that made up the dataset. A freely available public database, intended as a resource for researchers studying the immune response to SARS-CoV-2, is where the repertoires were released. Samples came from the ongoing ImmuneRACE study (first 160 participants) plus 1,254 subjects from 6 global collaborators. A de-identified subject ID, COVID-19 status, age in years and sex were almost always included in the sample metadata. HLA class I and class II types, where available, came from metadata supplied by the sample provider rather than from assay-based typing. The full study reports these points: The amount of clinical and demographic metadata varied by source and participant and was provided uncurated.

Enrolling through a virtual design, the prospective study's participants ranged in age from about 18 to 89 years and lived across 24 United States geographic areas. Cohort assignment in the prospective study relied on participant-reported clinical history from a screening survey and a study questionnaire. In the prospective study, mobile phlebotomists collected whole blood, serum and a nasopharyngeal or oropharyngeal swab from each participant. Participants in the prospective study had the option to provide additional blood draws and questionnaires over an approximately 2-month period. Before DNA extraction, prospective study blood samples were shipped either frozen or at room temperature. The CDR3, from cysteine to phenylalanine, totals 15 residues. The DNA shown is the 45-base CDR3, in frame from base 1. As encoded in the germline V gene (reference sequence), CDR1 is LNHDA while CDR2 is SQIVND. Here V drops 3 bases and J drops 6 bases, and the junction holds 5 bases not matched to any gene.

TCRbeta CDR3 regions were amplified from genomic DNA by means of the immunoSEQ Assay, a bias-controlled multiplex PCR. The study's processing was this. Nucleated cell counts per sample were estimated from amplification of reference gene primers within the assay. Sequence reads were collapsed and filtered to measure the absolute abundance of every unique TCRbeta CDR3 rearrangement. For each sample, productive Simpson clonality was calculated as the square root of Simpson's diversity index over productive rearrangements. This is the immuneACCESS table as TCRdb keeps it, with only in-frame sequences that have V and J called. A part of the clones is gone; compared with another copy, unresolved V genes explain less than half, and the rest is unexplained. V and J calls and clone size are copied from that table; D and trimming were computed from the DNA. This sample has some 410,000 clones in its table, and 85% to 90% of those were observed once. Approximately 0.96% of the sample is in the top ten clones.

The clonotype originates from a woman in her 30s with acute COVID-19. The receptor chain draws on TRBV19 and TRBJ2-3, with 11 bases matching TRBD2. Sample: PBMCs or T cells enriched from blood (not recorded which). The CDR3 amino acid sequence is: CASSIGSGGADTQYF. The nucleotide sequence is TGTGCCAGTAGTATTGGTAGCGGGGGGGCGGATACGCAGTATTTT.